The 14 T cell receptor beta chains presented below share a single source sample, sequenced in a study of blood T cells in healthy people across ages. It was with a sample-barcoded 5' primer and a J-beta primer mix that a second PCR of roughly 7 to 12 cycles was run. TCRdb used MiXCR to reprocess the 5' RACE reads, holding one entry per CDR3 protein. Of about 1,500,000 distinct CDR3 sequences in the sample, about 43% were seen once. What was sequenced was blood. These receptors all come from a woman between 18 and 30 years old in good health.

This rearrangement joins TRBV5-4 to TRBJ2-5; maybe TRBD2 (6 bases). The V end lost 0 bases, the J end lost 3 bases, and 15 bases lay between the germline ends. The CDR3 is made up of 16 amino acids. The V gene's germline CDR1 is SGHNT and CDR2 YYREEE (reference sequence). The CDR3 bases are TGTGCCAGCAGCTTGGGTGGCGGGATGGTCGAAGAGACCCAGTACTTC. Amino acid sequence: CASSLGGGMVEETQYF. Full variable domain (rest looked up from reference TRBV5-4 and TRBJ2-5): ETGVTQSPTHLIKTRGQQVTLRCSSQSGHNTVSWYQQALGQGPQFIFQYYREEENGRGNFPPRFSGLQFPNYSSELNVNALELDDSALYLCASSLGGGMVEETQYFGPGTRLLVL.

This clonotype was observed many times. The rearrangement links TRBV12-3 or TRBV12-4 to TRBJ2-3; 9 bases map to TRBD2. The CDR3 length is 15 residues. V shed 1 base, J shed 2 bases, and the junction held 1 base outside the gene matches. CDR3 residues: CASSLGGGATDTQYF. The CDR3 DNA reads as TGTGCCAGCAGTTTAGGCGGGGGGGCCACAGATACGCAGTATTTT.

In its sample, this clonotype was seen a few times. V usage is TRBV6-1 and J usage is TRBJ2-5; 7 bases line up with TRBD1. Trimming at V came to 9 bases and at J to 4 bases, leaving 14 bases not matched to a gene. The CDR3 has 15 residues. The germline V gene encodes CDR1 MNHNS and CDR2 SASEGT. CDR3 protein: CASRLGTVWGETQYF. DNA of the CDR3: TGTGCCAGTAGGCTTGGGACAGTATGGGGAGAGACCCAGTACTTC.

The rearrangement links TRBV3-1 to TRBJ1-6; TRBD1 might be the D (5 bases). CDR1 is LGHDT and CDR2 is YNNKEL in the germline V gene (reference sequence). CDR3 length equals 15 residues. Trimming stripped 1 base from V and 9 bases from J, with 13 bases between. As DNA, the CDR3 is TGTGCCAGCAGCCAAGGGCAGGGTATTGGTTCACCCCTCCACTTT. This gives the protein CASSQGQGIGSPLHF.

This clonotype showed up just once. This chain links TRBV9 with TRBJ2-1; 9 positions agree with TRBD2. Germline V lookup: CDR1 SGDLS, CDR2 YYNGEE. The CDR3 is made up of 14 amino acids. The V and J ends lost 2 bases and 10 bases, in that order; junction bases with no gene match: 7. The CDR3 spells CASSVTREGGEQFF. The CDR3 nucleotides are TGTGCCAGCAGCGTTACGCGGGAGGGCGGGGAGCAGTTCTTC.

The table lists this clonotype with a few counts. The chain has TRBV6-2 or TRBV6-3 and TRBJ2-7, with D uncertain. V lost 2 bases and J lost 3, with 2 bases in between. This CDR3 has 11 amino acids. From germline, CDR1 is MNHEY and CDR2 SVGEGT. The CDR3 reads CASSYIYEQYF. The CDR3 DNA is TGTGCCAGCAGTTACATCTACGAGCAGTACTTC.

This chain uses TRBV10-3 with TRBJ2-7; D tentatively reads TRBD1 or TRBD2 (6 bases each). The CDR3 length is 15 residues. Germline loops: CDR1 ENHRY, CDR2 SYGVKD. V was clipped by 0 bases and J by 1 base, with 10 bases between them. CDR3 region: CAISESGGISYEQYF. For the CDR3, the DNA is TGTGCCATCAGTGAGTCCGGGGGCATATCCTACGAGCAGTACTTC.

The V gene is TRBV6-5, the J gene TRBJ2-3; D may be TRBD1 or TRBD2 (5 bases each). CDR1 and CDR2 (germline): MNHEY, SVGAGI. The ends were cut back, 6 bases at V and 2 bases at J, with 12 bases in the middle. There are 14 residues in the CDR3. As DNA, the CDR3 is TGTGCCAGCAGACCGGGACCAAACACAGATACGCAGTATTTT. Protein sequence: CASRPGPNTDTQYF.

The gene calls are TRBV16 and TRBJ2-3; D may correspond to TRBD1 or TRBD2 (5 bases each). The CDR3 is 14 amino acids. The germline V and J ends were trimmed by 4 bases and 2 bases, with 10 bases remaining between them. Germline CDR1 reads KGHSY; CDR2 reads FQNENV. CDR3 sequence: CASSLLGVTDTQYF. The CDR3 region has the DNA TGTGCCAGCAGCCTTCTGGGGGTCACAGATACGCAGTATTTT.

The chain joins TRBV6-5 to TRBJ2-7; 9 bases match TRBD1. Germline lookup yields CDR1 MNHEY and CDR2 SVGAGI. This CDR3 is built from 18 residues. With V trimmed by 2 bases and J by 2 bases, 13 bases remained unmatched. CDR3 bases: TGTGCCAGCAGTTACCGGGACAGGGTGGTATTGTCCACCTACGAGCAGTACTTC. Translation: CASSYRDRVVLSTYEQYF.

This clonotype was seen only once. The CDR3 nucleotides are TGCAGTGCTAGTCCCCGGACAGGGATTCAGCCCCAGCATTTT. Residues: CSASPRTGIQPQHF. The V and J genes are TRBV20-1 and TRBJ1-5; 8 bases align to TRBD1. The CDR3 spans 14 residues. V shed 3 bases and J 6 bases; nucleotides not matched to a gene: 7. Per the germline V gene, CDR1 is DFQATT and CDR2 is SNEGSKA (reference sequence).

V usage is TRBV7-2 and J usage is TRBJ1-6, with a tentative D call TRBD1 (6 bases). The CDR3 is 14 amino acids. V shed 2 bases and J shed 8 bases, with 10 bases lying between them. The germline V gene encodes CDR1 SGHTA and CDR2 FQGNSA. In DNA form, the CDR3 reads TGTGCCAGCAGCTTAACAGGGACTGATTCACCCCTCCACTTT. Translating it yields CASSLTGTDSPLHF. The whole variable domain, remainder taken from reference TRBV7-2 and TRBJ1-6, is GAGVSQSPSNKVTEKGKDVELRCDPISGHTALYWYRQSLGQGLEFLIYFQGNSAPDKSGLPSDRFSAERTGGSVSTLTIQRTQQEDSAVYLCASSLTGTDSPLHFGNGTRLTVT.

The V call is TRBV5-1, the J call TRBJ2-1; TRBD1 agrees at 9 bases. This CDR3 is 16 amino acids long. Germline values: CDR1 SGHRS, CDR2 YFSETQ. V gave up 4 bases and J gave up 7 bases; unmatched junction bases: 12. CDR3 in DNA: TGCGCCAGCAGCAGGGATCCGGGACAGGGTAAGAATGAGCAGTTCTTC. It translates to CASSRDPGQGKNEQFF.

The rearrangement uses TRBV10-2 and TRBJ1-4, with 9 bases identical to TRBD1. CDR1 is WSHSY and CDR2 is SAAADI in the germline V gene. The J segment lost 8 bases and the V segment lost 10 bases, leaving 14 bases of the junction unmatched. The CDR3 extends over 15 amino acids. DNA for the CDR3: TGCGCCACCGCAGGGTGGACAGGGGCTGAGGAAAAACTGTTTTTT. Amino acids: CATAGWTGAEEKLFF.